Given below is one TCR beta chain in context. The data stem from a study of T cell responses to AZD1222 COVID-19 vaccine. Clones were read by immunoSEQ multiplex PCR, and TCRdb kept only the in-frame ones, dropping some. Of 120,000 to 150,000 clones listed, approximately 89% are singletons. Trimming shortened V by 0 bases and J by 2 bases, and 13 bases separated the two germline ends. The CDR3 contains 16 residues. Germline V gives CDR1 MNHEY, CDR2 SVGAGI. This sequence joins TRBV6-5 and TRBJ2-5, with D unclear. The starting material was peripheral blood, obtained on day 0 of AZD1222 vaccination. The sequence was collected from an adult in good health. The CDR3 DNA follows: TGTGCCAGCAGTTACTCTCCACCAGCGCGACAAGAGACCCAGTACTTC. It is translated as CASSYSPPARQETQYF.